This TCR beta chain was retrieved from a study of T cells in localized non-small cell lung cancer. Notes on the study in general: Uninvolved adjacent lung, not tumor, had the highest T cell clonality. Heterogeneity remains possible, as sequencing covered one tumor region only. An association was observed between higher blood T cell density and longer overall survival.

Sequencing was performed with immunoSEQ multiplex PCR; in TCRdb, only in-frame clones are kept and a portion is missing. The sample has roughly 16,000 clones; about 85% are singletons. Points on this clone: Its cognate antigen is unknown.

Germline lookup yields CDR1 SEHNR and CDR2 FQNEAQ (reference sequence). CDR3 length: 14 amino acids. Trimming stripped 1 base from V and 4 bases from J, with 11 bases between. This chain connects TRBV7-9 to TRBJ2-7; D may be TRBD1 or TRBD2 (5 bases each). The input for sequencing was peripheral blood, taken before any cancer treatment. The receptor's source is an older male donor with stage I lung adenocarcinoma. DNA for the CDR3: TGTGCCAGCAGCTTAGGAGGGGCGCGATACGAGCAGTACTTC. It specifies CASSLGGARYEQYF. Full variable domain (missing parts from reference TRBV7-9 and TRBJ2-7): DTGVSQNPRHKITKRGQNVTFRCDPISEHNRLYWYRQTLGQGPEFLTYFQNEAQLEKSRLLSDRFSAERPKGSFSTLEIQRTEQGDSAMYLCASSLGGARYEQYFGPGTRLTVT.